This T cell receptor beta chain was captured by sequencing in a study of blood T cell repertoires in COVID-19. Study information: Samples taken during acute and convalescent COVID-19 were collected in the United States, Italy and Spain.

With V trimmed by 10 bases and J by 6 bases, 6 bases remained unmatched. Germline assignment: CDR1 SNHLY and CDR2 FYNNEI. The CDR3 length is 12 residues. Libraries were prepared by immunoSEQ multiplex PCR; TCRdb keeps only in-frame clonotypes and omits some of them. This repertoire shows about 320,000 clones, 85% found once; its top ten account for 1.5% to 2%. The receptor comes from a woman in her 30s who had been exposed to COVID-19. The chain has TRBV2 and TRBJ1-2; 9 nucleotides agree with TRBD1. The sample was PBMCs or T cells enriched from blood (not recorded which). The CDR3 loop is CATTGQGNGYTF. The CDR3 nucleotides read TGTGCCACCACGGGACAGGGAAATGGCTACACCTTC.